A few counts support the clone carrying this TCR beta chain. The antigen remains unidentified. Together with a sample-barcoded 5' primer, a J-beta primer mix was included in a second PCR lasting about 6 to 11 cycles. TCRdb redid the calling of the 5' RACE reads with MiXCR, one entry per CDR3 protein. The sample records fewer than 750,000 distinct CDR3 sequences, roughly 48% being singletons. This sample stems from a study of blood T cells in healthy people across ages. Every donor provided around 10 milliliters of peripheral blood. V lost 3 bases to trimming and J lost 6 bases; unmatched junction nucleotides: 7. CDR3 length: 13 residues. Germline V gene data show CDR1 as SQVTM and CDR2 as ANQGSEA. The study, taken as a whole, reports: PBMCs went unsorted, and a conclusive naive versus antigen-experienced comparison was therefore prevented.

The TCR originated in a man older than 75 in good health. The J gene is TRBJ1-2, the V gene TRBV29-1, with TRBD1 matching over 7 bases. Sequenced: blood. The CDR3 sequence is CSVDQTGLNGYTF. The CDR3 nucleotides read TGCAGCGTTGACCAGACAGGGCTTAATGGCTACACCTTC.